The 24 T cell receptor beta chains reported below all come from one sample, sequenced in a study of STAT5B mutations in CD4+ large granular lymphocyte leukemia. Sequencing used immunoSEQ multiplex PCR; TCRdb keeps in-frame clones, though not all of them. This sample yields roughly 40,000 clones, of which approximately 84% are seen a single time; 0.3% to 0.35% belongs to the top ten. Sequencing was done on a sample of CD4+ T cells from blood buffy coats. Receptor source: a human donor in good health.

The CDR3 sequence: CASSERWDSPLHF. CDR3 coding DNA: TGTGCCAGCAGTGAAAGGTGGGACTCACCCCTCCACTTT. The rearrangement uses TRBV2 and TRBJ1-6, with a tentative D call TRBD1 (5 bases). The CDR3 runs to 13 residues. Per germline, CDR1 SNHLY and CDR2 FYNNEI. V was clipped by 2 bases and J by 10 bases, with 9 bases between them.

This clone was picked up one time. This sequence joins TRBV10-2 and TRBJ2-1; perhaps TRBD2 as D (5 bases). CDR1 and CDR2 (germline): WSHSY, SAAADI. This CDR3 region has 14 residues. V gave up 8 bases and J gave up 3 bases, with 14 bases separating them. The CDR3 sequence: CASSREPNYNEQFF. CDR3 bases: TGCGCCAGCTCTCGGGAACCTAACTACAATGAGCAGTTCTTC.

The rearrangement links TRBV5-1 to TRBJ1-2; 9 bases fit TRBD1. The trim removed 3 bases at V and 2 bases at J, leaving 5 bases unmatched. Germline V lookup: CDR1 SGHRS, CDR2 YFSETQ. The CDR3 consists of 15 residues. CDR3 sequence (DNA): TGCGCCAGCAGCTCGGGGACAGGGAAGAACTATGGCTACACCTTC. As protein: CASSSGTGKNYGYTF.

This sequence joins TRBV19 and TRBJ2-7, with D possibly being TRBD1 (6 bases). This CDR3 spans 14 amino acids. In germline, CDR1 is LNHDA, CDR2 SQIVND (reference sequence). V was trimmed by 0 bases and J by 8 bases, leaving 14 bases between them. CDR3 sequence reads: CASSIDPTGNKQYF. The CDR3 bases are TGTGCCAGTAGTATAGATCCAACAGGGAATAAGCAGTACTTC.

The rearrangement joins TRBV11-2 to TRBJ1-2; no clear D. Trimming removed 4 bases from V and 5 bases from J, with 11 bases in between. Germline CDR1 SGHAT, CDR2 FQNNGV. CDR3 length equals 13 residues. Here the CDR3 reads CASSSSVKYGYTF. For the CDR3, the DNA is TGTGCCAGCAGCTCTTCCGTTAAGTATGGCTACACCTTC.

This clone turned up a few times. This chain links TRBV19 with TRBJ1-4, with TRBD1 as a possible D gene (5 bases). This CDR3 comprises 15 residues. CDR1 and CDR2 from the germline V gene are LNHDA and SQIVND (reference sequence). V lost 9 bases to trimming and J lost 8 bases, with 22 bases between them. CDR3 loop: CASVRTPGVGEKLFF. Written as DNA, the CDR3 is TGTGCCAGCGTCCGGACACCGGGTGTAGGGGAAAAACTGTTTTTT. Full variable domain (missing parts from reference TRBV19 and TRBJ1-4): DGGITQSPKYLFRKEGQNVTLSCEQNLNHDAMYWYRQDPGQGLRLIYYSQIVNDFQKGDIAEGYSVSREKKESFPLTVTSAQKNPTAFYLCASVRTPGVGEKLFFGSGTQLSVL.

V usage is TRBV6-5 and J usage is TRBJ2-3; TRBD2 matches at 8 bases. V lost 2 bases and J lost 4; bases outside the gene matches: 5. The CDR3 length is 15 residues. Germline V gene data show CDR1 as MNHEY and CDR2 as SVGAGI. The CDR3, as DNA: TGTGCCAGCAGTTACGGGCTAGCGGGTTCAGATACGCAGTATTTT. Protein sequence: CASSYGLAGSDTQYF.

This clone was counted a single time. The chain links TRBV7-9 to TRBJ2-3; TRBD1 agrees at 10 bases. CDR1 and CDR2 from the germline V gene are SEHNR and FQNEAQ (reference sequence). The ends lost 5 bases at V and 2 bases at J; junction bases unmatched: 7. The CDR3 totals 16 residues. Here the CDR3 reads CASSRQGAGLTDTQYF. The CDR3 DNA is TGTGCCAGCAGCCGACAGGGGGCGGGGCTCACAGATACGCAGTATTTT. The whole variable domain, remainder taken from reference TRBV7-9 and TRBJ2-3, is DTGVSQNPRHKITKRGQNVTFRCDPISEHNRLYWYRQTLGQGPEFLTYFQNEAQLEKSRLLSDRFSAERPKGSFSTLEIQRTEQGDSAMYLCASSRQGAGLTDTQYFGPGTRLTVL.

The rearrangement joins TRBV30 to TRBJ2-5; possible D gene TRBD1, 6 bases. Germline lookup yields CDR1 GTSNPN and CDR2 SVGIG (reference sequence). The CDR3 totals 14 residues. The ends were cut back, 4 bases at V and 2 bases at J, with 14 bases in the middle. The DNA for the CDR3 is TGTGCCTGGACTGGACAGAACTCTCAAGAGACCCAGTACTTC. Residues: CAWTGQNSQETQYF.

The gene calls are TRBV5-4 and TRBJ2-6, with D perhaps matching TRBD2 (7 bases). The V and J ends lost 3 bases and 2 bases respectively, with 12 bases between them. Germline CDR1 is SGHNT and CDR2 is YYREEE (reference sequence). The CDR3 extends over 16 amino acids. The CDR3 nucleotides are TGTGCCAGCAGCTGGTCGGGGGGCGCTGGGGCCAACGTCCTGACTTTC. Its translation: CASSWSGGAGANVLTF.

The CDR3 DNA reads TGTGCCAGCAGCTTAGGCGACACGAACAATCAGCCCCAGCATTTT. Translating gives CASSLGDTNNQPQHF. V usage is TRBV11-2 and J usage is TRBJ1-5; D uncertain. From germline, CDR1 is SGHAT and CDR2 FQNNGV. The CDR3 has 15 residues. Trimming cost V 1 base and J 3 bases, with 10 bases left between them.

This chain links TRBV30 with TRBJ2-5, with 13 nucleotides matching TRBD2. The CDR3 covers 15 residues. Trimming cost V 5 bases and J 2 bases; bases outside gene matches: 5. Germline V gene sequence: CDR1 GTSNPN, CDR2 SVGIG (reference sequence). In DNA form, the CDR3 reads TGTGCCTGGGGGGGACTAGCGGGGATACAAGAGACCCAGTACTTC. Its translation is CAWGGLAGIQETQYF.

The rearrangement joins TRBV6-5 to TRBJ2-1, with D possibly TRBD1 on 5 matching bases. CDR1 is MNHEY and CDR2 is SVGAGI in the germline V gene. The CDR3 length is 14 residues. Trimming took 5 bases from V and 3 from J, leaving 11 bases between them. DNA of the CDR3: TGTGCCAGCAGTCCTCGACAGAGCTACAATGAGCAGTTCTTC. This gives the protein CASSPRQSYNEQFF.

The chain recombines TRBV4-1 with TRBJ2-7; D is ambiguous. This CDR3 has 17 residues. In germline, CDR1 is MGHRA, CDR2 YSYEKL. V lost 0 bases and J lost 4, with 19 bases in between. The CDR3: CASSQEKGFGSRYEQYF. The CDR3, as DNA: TGCGCCAGCAGCCAAGAAAAGGGTTTTGGCTCGCGGTACGAGCAGTACTTC.

The chain combines TRBV27 with TRBJ1-3; weak D call: TRBD1 (6 bases). CDR3 length: 15 residues. V was shortened by 2 bases and J by 4 bases, with 12 bases between the two germline ends. The germline gives CDR1 MNHEY, CDR2 SMNVEV (reference sequence). CDR3 sequence (DNA): TGTGCCAGCAGTTTAAGGGGGAGGGCCGGAAACACCATATATTTT. This codes for CASSLRGRAGNTIYF.

This chain joins TRBV6-5 and TRBJ1-2, with a tentative D call TRBD1 (6 bases). The CDR3 is made up of 15 amino acids. In germline, CDR1 is MNHEY, CDR2 SVGAGI. Trimming took off 0 bases at V and 6 bases at J, with 14 bases between the two ends. The CDR3 protein is CASSYSMAGEHGYTF. Written as DNA, the CDR3 is TGTGCCAGCAGTTACTCGATGGCAGGGGAACATGGCTACACCTTC.

The V and J genes are TRBV7-2 and TRBJ2-2; 8 bases match TRBD2. This CDR3 is 15 amino acids long. Trimming cost V 6 bases and J 11 bases; bases outside gene matches: 14. Germline V CDR1 and CDR2: SGHTA, FQGNSA. This CDR3 reads CASRRLAGRRTELFF. Written as DNA, the CDR3 is TGTGCCAGCAGGAGGTTAGCGGGGCGACGGACCGAGCTGTTTTTT.

This rearrangement joins TRBV4-2 to TRBJ2-3; 11 bases fit TRBD2. The CDR3 sequence is 17 residues long. Trimming at V came to 1 base and at J to 3 bases, leaving 6 bases not matched to a gene. Germline CDR1 is LGHNA and CDR2 is YNFKEQ. CDR3 residues: CASSQVVLAGGTDTQYF. The CDR3 DNA reads as TGTGCCAGCAGCCAAGTTGTCCTAGCGGGGGGAACAGATACGCAGTATTTT.

The DNA for the CDR3 is TGTGCCAGCAGCTTAGGGGAGGGTCAGGGCTATGGCTACACCTTC. It is translated as CASSLGEGQGYGYTF. V gene TRBV7-9 combines with J gene TRBJ1-2; D may be TRBD1 (5 bases). The germline V gene encodes CDR1 SEHNR and CDR2 FQNEAQ (reference sequence). This CDR3 has 15 amino acids. Trimming pared 1 base from V and 4 bases from J, leaving 13 bases between.

The CDR3 loop reads CASSVLGTLQETQYF. Written as DNA, the CDR3 is TGTGCCAGCAGTGTTTTGGGGACCCTTCAAGAGACCCAGTACTTC. The chain links TRBV6-1 to TRBJ2-5; either TRBD1 or TRBD2 may supply D (5 bases each). This CDR3 comprises 15 residues. Germline V gives CDR1 MNHNS, CDR2 SASEGT. The V and J ends lost 4 bases and 2 bases respectively, with 14 bases between them.

The rearrangement uses TRBV11-2 and TRBJ2-7, with 7 bases aligning to TRBD1. This CDR3 contains 16 residues. After removal of 5 bases from V and 2 bases from J, the junction contained 12 bases not matched to a gene. Per germline, CDR1 SGHAT and CDR2 FQNNGV. In DNA form, the CDR3 reads TGTGCCAGCAGCCCGCCAGGGGGAACCTTCACCTACGAGCAGTACTTC. Translating gives CASSPPGGTFTYEQYF.

The genes are TRBV19 and TRBJ1-1, with 7 bases aligning to TRBD1. This CDR3 is 15 amino acids long. Germline V gene data show CDR1 as LNHDA and CDR2 as SQIVND (reference sequence). V shed 3 bases, J shed 0 bases, and the junction held 4 bases outside the gene matches. CDR3 sequence (DNA): TGTGCCAGTAGTATCGGACAGGTTATGAACACTGAAGCTTTCTTT. Translating gives CASSIGQVMNTEAFF.

The V and J genes are TRBV4-1 and TRBJ2-3, with TRBD2 identical over 7 bases. The CDR3 totals 14 residues. CDR1 is MGHRA and CDR2 is YSYEKL in the germline V gene. Unmatched junction bases numbered 6, after V lost 4 bases and J lost 5 bases. CDR3 amino acids: CASSPQSGGDTQYF. CDR3 nucleotides: TGCGCCAGCAGCCCCCAGTCGGGGGGAGATACGCAGTATTTT.

The chain employs TRBV6-1 and TRBJ2-3; tentatively, D is TRBD1 or TRBD2 (5 bases each). Trimming stripped 4 bases from V and 4 bases from J, with 15 bases between. The CDR3 extends over 15 amino acids. Germline lookup yields CDR1 MNHNS and CDR2 SASEGT. The CDR3 nucleotides are TGTGCCAGCAGTGCAGCATCCGGGGCCCCAGATACGCAGTATTTT. Protein product: CASSAASGAPDTQYF.